These T cell receptor beta chains were read from a single sample in a study of T cell responses to AZD1222 COVID-19 vaccine. Sequencing was performed with immunoSEQ multiplex PCR; in TCRdb, only in-frame clones are kept and a portion is missing. This table holds some 73,000 clones, 89% found once. This specimen consisted of peripheral blood, obtained 28 days after the second AZD1222 dose. The receptors shown here come from an adult who received the AZD1222 COVID-19 vaccine. Each CDR3 is given with its conserved first and last residue. D genes are given only for firm matches. Clone size, where shown, is once, few, many, or a class for clones that have expanded.

size	V	D	J	DNA	CDR3
once	TRBV5-6	-	TRBJ1-5	TGTGCCAGCAGCTTGGGGGCCCCTCGAGGAGATCAGCCCCAGCATTTT	CASSLGAPRGDQPQHF
-	TRBV5-6	-	TRBJ1-6	TGTGCCAGCAGCGGGGCCTTGCCCTCCTATAATTCACCCCTCCACTTT	CASSGALPSYNSPLHF
-	TRBV18	-	TRBJ2-7	TGTGCCAGCTCACCTGCCCGCCCCTACGAGCAGTACTTC	CASSPARPYEQYF
-	TRBV5-1	-	TRBJ2-7	TGCGCCATCCGGGGCTACGAGCAGTACTTC	CAIRGYEQYF
-	TRBV6-5	-	TRBJ1-1	TGTGCCAGCAGTTCTTCCCCAACTTCGGCTGAAGCTTTCTTT	CASSSSPTSAEAFF
-	TRBV2	-	TRBJ1-2	TGTGCCAGCAGTGCGGTCCTCTATGGCTACACCTTC	CASSAVLYGYTF
-	TRBV27	-	TRBJ2-1	TGTGCCAGCAGCCCCGTGCGGAGCTCCTACAATGAGCAGTTCTTC	CASSPVRSSYNEQFF
-	TRBV25-1	TRBD1	TRBJ1-6	TGTGCCAGCGCGGACAGGGCTAGCTCCTATAATTCACCCCTCCACTTT	CASADRASSYNSPLHF
-	TRBV27	-	TRBJ2-1	TGTGCCAGCAGTTTAGGGTTTAGGGGGGGTCAGGAGCAGTTCTTC	CASSLGFRGGQEQFF
-	TRBV5-4	TRBD2	TRBJ2-2	TGTGCCAGCAAGCTTGGGGGTAGCGGGACCTCGAACACCGGGGAGCTGTTTTTT	CASKLGGSGTSNTGELFF
-	TRBV5-1	-	TRBJ2-3	TGCGCCAGCACTTTAACTAATACGCAGTATTTT	CASTLTNTQYF
-	TRBV5-1	TRBD1	TRBJ1-1	TGCGCCAGCAGCTTGGGAACAGGGGACACTGAAGCTTTCTTT	CASSLGTGDTEAFF
-	TRBV5-1	-	TRBJ1-6	TGCGCCAGCAGCTTGGAGGGGACGGGGGATTCACCCCTCCACTTT	CASSLEGTGDSPLHF
-	TRBV7-3	-	TRBJ2-6	TGTGCCAGCAGCCCTGATATCTCTGGGGCCAACGTCCTGACTTTC	CASSPDISGANVLTF
-	TRBV6-2/TRBV6-3	-	TRBJ1-4	TGTGCCAGCAGTTACACTTGGCGGACAACTAATGAAAAACTGTTTTTT	CASSYTWRTTNEKLFF
-	TRBV5-1	-	TRBJ2-1	TGCGCCAGCAGCCCGGCCGCAACTACGGCTAATGAGCAGTTCTTC	CASSPAATTANEQFF
-	TRBV9	-	TRBJ1-3	TGTGCCAGCAGCCCCTTGGTCGGGGGGCGTGAGAACACCATATATTTT	CASSPLVGGRENTIYF
-	TRBV6-1	-	TRBJ2-7	TGTGCCAGCAGTGAGGGGGGGACAGACTACGAGCAGTACTTC	CASSEGGTDYEQYF
-	TRBV28	TRBD1	TRBJ1-5	TGTGCCAGCAGCGGACAGGGAGAGAGTAGACAGCCCCAGCATTTT	CASSGQGESRQPQHF
-	TRBV19	-	TRBJ1-5	TGTGCCAGTAGTCCCCAGCGGGGGAATCAGCCCCAGCATTTT	CASSPQRGNQPQHF
-	TRBV7-8	-	TRBJ2-7	TGTGCCAGCAGCAGTACCGGGCCCGCCACCCTCGAGCAGTACTTC	CASSSTGPATLEQYF
-	TRBV15	-	TRBJ2-4	TGTGCCACCAGCAGAGATTCTGGAGGGGGGGAAAACATTCAGTACTTC	CATSRDSGGGENIQYF
-	TRBV24-1	TRBD1	TRBJ2-5	TGTGCCACCAGTGATCCAGGACAGGGTGGGGAGACCCAGTACTTC	CATSDPGQGGETQYF
few	TRBV6-4	TRBD1	TRBJ2-3	TGTGCCAGCAGTGATCCCAGGGGGCATACGCAGTATTTT	CASSDPRGHTQYF
-	TRBV4-3	-	TRBJ1-3	TGCGCCAGCAGCCAAGACGGGAGCTCTGGAAACACCATATATTTT	CASSQDGSSGNTIYF
-	TRBV11-1	TRBD1	TRBJ2-2	TGTGCCAGCAGCTTAGACGGTTACAGGGGTGCCGGGGAGCTGTTTTTT	CASSLDGYRGAGELFF
-	TRBV3-1/TRBV3-2	-	TRBJ2-1	TGTGCCAGCACCACCGGCGGGCCCTACAATGAGCAGTTCTTC	CASTTGGPYNEQFF
-	TRBV4-2	TRBD1	TRBJ1-2	TGTGCCAGCAGCCAAAACAGGGGGCCGCTAGGCTACACCTTC	CASSQNRGPLGYTF
-	TRBV5-1	TRBD1	TRBJ2-5	TGCGCCAGCAGCAAAACCGGGACAGGGCAAGAGACCCAGTACTTC	CASSKTGTGQETQYF
-	TRBV6-2/TRBV6-3	-	TRBJ2-1	TGTGCCAGCAGTCCCCCCCGCCGAGAGCAGTTCTTC	CASSPPRREQFF
-	TRBV7-9	-	TRBJ2-7	TGTGCCAGCAGCCGGTTAGGCTACGAGCAGTACTTC	CASSRLGYEQYF
few	TRBV7-3	-	TRBJ2-2	TGTGCCAGCAGCTTAAATCGGGCTAGTTCGAACACCGGGGAGCTGTTTTTT	CASSLNRASSNTGELFF
once	TRBV2	-	TRBJ2-7	TGTGCCAGCAGTCGGTGGCAGGGGGGCGCGAACGGTTACGAGCAGTACTTC	CASSRWQGGANGYEQYF
-	TRBV5-6	-	TRBJ1-1	TGTGCCAGCAGCTTGGGGGACACTGAAGCTTTCTTT	CASSLGDTEAFF
-	TRBV9	-	TRBJ1-5	TGTGCCAGCAGCGTAGCTCCCGCAAATCAGCCCCAGCATTTT	CASSVAPANQPQHF